These 9 T cell receptor beta chains originate from one sample sequenced in a study of beta chain features in type 1 diabetes. Expressed TCRB transcripts were sequenced, since all the RNA that had been isolated was reverse transcribed. Profiling relied on immunoSEQ multiplex PCR, and the TCRdb table lists in-frame clones only, not all of them. The sample lists roughly 350,000 clones; 9.5% to 12% were seen once. The source material was naive CD4+ T cells from blood. The receptors stem from a woman aged 25 to 39 in good health.

This clone was counted a few times. V usage is TRBV7-3 and J usage is TRBJ2-1, with 10 bases that match TRBD2. This CDR3 has 15 amino acids. Trimming at V came to 2 bases and at J to 2 bases, leaving 0 bases not matched to a gene. In germline, CDR1 is SGHTA, CDR2 FQGTGA. This CDR3 is CASSLLAGAYNEQFF. The CDR3 nucleotides read TGTGCCAGCAGCTTACTAGCGGGAGCCTACAATGAGCAGTTCTTC. Looking up the rest from reference TRBV7-3 and TRBJ2-1 gives the full variable domain: GAGVSQTPSNKVTEKGKYVELRCDPISGHTALYWYRQSLGQGPEFLIYFQGTGAADDSGLPNDRFFAVRPEGSVSTLKIQRTERGDSAVYLCASSLLAGAYNEQFFGPGTRLTVL.

The chain recombines TRBV7-2 with TRBJ2-7; 10 nucleotides line up with TRBD1. There are 15 residues in the CDR3. V gave up 5 bases and J gave up 1 base; unmatched junction bases: 5. Germline V CDR1 and CDR2: SGHTA, FQGNSA. In DNA, the CDR3 is TGTGCCAGCAGCCGCGGACAGGGGGTTTCCTACGAGCAGTACTTC. Its protein is CASSRGQGVSYEQYF.

The chain is built from TRBV5-6 and TRBJ2-1, with D possibly TRBD1 on 5 matching bases. The germline CDR1 and CDR2 sequences are SGHDT and YYEEEE. The CDR3 runs 15 residues. V gave up 1 base and J gave up 6 bases, with 14 bases separating them. The CDR3 region has the DNA TGTGCCAGCAGCTTGATTGGGGCCCCGGGCAATGAGCAGTTCTTC. Translated: CASSLIGAPGNEQFF.

CDR3 coding DNA: TGTGCCAGCAGCTCCGGCGGGACAGGGTACACCGGGGAGCTGTTTTTT. Translated: CASSSGGTGYTGELFF. The V and J genes are TRBV7-3 and TRBJ2-2; TRBD1 agrees at 9 bases. CDR3 length: 16 residues. Trimming cost V 4 bases and J 3 bases; bases outside gene matches: 6. CDR1 SGHTA and CDR2 FQGTGA come from the germline V gene.

In this sample, this clone turned up a few times. In the same sample, other DNA sequences code for this CDR3. The CDR3 coding sequence is TGTGCCAGCAGTTTAGGCGGTCGGGAGACCCAGTACTTC. Translation gives CASSLGGRETQYF. This chain joins TRBV28 and TRBJ2-5; D uncertain. This CDR3 is 13 amino acids long. Looked up from germline, CDR1 is MDHEN and CDR2 is SYDVKM. V gave up 2 bases and J gave up 5 bases, with 9 bases separating them.

This clone turned up a few times. This chain connects TRBV30 to TRBJ2-7, with a possible D match to TRBD2 (5 bases). V was pared by 2 bases and J by 11 bases, with 19 bases between. This CDR3 contains 13 residues. The germline gives CDR1 GTSNPN, CDR2 SVGIG (reference sequence). The CDR3 sequence is CAWSLRRFGVEYF. The CDR3, as DNA: TGTGCCTGGAGTCTACGGCGGTTCGGGGTGGAGTACTTC.

This clone was counted between two and nine times. J is TRBJ2-5 and V is TRBV5-1; 12 nucleotides line up with TRBD2. Germline CDR1 SGHRS, CDR2 YFSETQ. With V trimmed by 4 bases and J by 5 bases, 12 bases remained unmatched. The CDR3 consists of 17 residues. The CDR3 sequence: CASSTSPSGRALETQYF. As DNA, the CDR3 is TGCGCCAGCAGCACGTCACCTAGCGGGAGGGCCCTCGAGACCCAGTACTTC.

This clone was picked up a small number of times. The V and J genes are TRBV5-1 and TRBJ2-5; 9 bases line up with TRBD1. Losses at the gene ends were 4 bases for V and 1 base for J; bases not matched to a gene: 8. The germline V gene encodes CDR1 SGHRS and CDR2 YFSETQ. This CDR3 has 16 amino acids. The CDR3 sequence: CASSLGTGRFQETQYF. CDR3 DNA: TGCGCCAGCAGCCTGGGGACAGGGAGATTCCAAGAGACCCAGTACTTC.

The chain recombines TRBV18 with TRBJ2-7, with a possible D match to TRBD1 (5 bases). Trimming took off 3 bases at V and 1 base at J, with 13 bases between the two ends. Germline V gene lookup returns CDR1 KGHSH and CDR2 LQKENI. This CDR3 comprises 15 residues. For the CDR3, the DNA is TGTGCCAGCTCACCGTTTCGCCAGGGTTCCTACGAGCAGTACTTC. This sequence encodes CASSPFRQGSYEQYF.